This TCR beta chain was captured by sequencing in a study of blood T cell repertoires in COVID-19. Participants, about 18 to 95 years old, spanned about 26 US areas. Symptom resolution, clearance, or two negative PCRs marked the recovered donors of Cohort 3. Methods used by the authors: Amplification of reference gene primers was used by the study to estimate nucleated cell counts. Produced via immunoSEQ multiplex PCR; TCRdb's table is partial and in-frame only. D and trimming were read from the DNA, whereas the V and J calls and clone size are those reported in that table. The table has approximately 400,000 clones, around 87% seen once; the top ten hold approximately 1.2%. This clone has just a few counts. V lost 5 bases and J 8 bases, leaving 13 bases between the germline ends. This CDR3 comprises 13 residues. Germline V gene sequence: CDR1 SGHTA, CDR2 FQGNSA.

The chain links TRBV7-2 to TRBJ2-1; D ambiguous. This clonotype was sampled from a man aged 25 to 40 who had recovered from COVID-19. Source material: PBMCs or T cells enriched from blood (not recorded which). CDR3: CASSLFSVDEQFF. CDR3 nucleotide sequence: TGTGCCAGCAGCCTCTTCTCGGTAGATGAGCAGTTCTTC.